The T cell receptor (beta chain) under discussion was sequenced for a study of cytotoxic CD8 clonotypes in ibrutinib-treated CLL. Findings and caveats of the study: Shared public clonotypes were rare, and on treatment they either got smaller or stayed the same. Sampling times (in sustained-remission versus progressing patients) were not the same. At baseline, clonality was higher than in age-matched healthy donors and correlated with CD8+ counts. Clonality increased at ibrutinib response and stayed stable in sustained remission. At progression, however, it fell back toward baseline.

Notes on this clone: Its target is unknown.

The data were produced by immunoSEQ multiplex PCR, yet TCRdb's version contains in-frame clones alone and is incomplete. The sample holds over 70,000 clones; roughly 77% are singletons and the top ten take approximately 5%. CDR1 SGHTA and CDR2 FQGNSA come from the germline V gene. The length of the CDR3 is 14 residues. Unmatched junction bases numbered 3, after V lost 5 bases and J lost 6 bases. The sequencing here drew on PBMCs, taken after 12 months of ibrutinib treatment. The sequence derives from a human donor with chronic lymphocytic leukemia. The chain couples TRBV7-2 to TRBJ1-4; 10 positions match TRBD1. This CDR3 is CASSPGTGDEKLFF. As DNA, the CDR3 is TGTGCCAGCAGCCCTGGGACAGGGGATGAAAAACTGTTTTTT. The full variable domain, its missing parts supplied by reference TRBV7-2 and TRBJ1-4, is GAGVSQSPSNKVTEKGKDVELRCDPISGHTALYWYRQSLGQGLEFLIYFQGNSAPDKSGLPSDRFSAERTGGSVSTLTIQRTQQEDSAVYLCASSPGTGDEKLFFGSGTQLSVL.